This T cell receptor beta chain was observed in a study of blood T cell repertoires in COVID-19. Study information: Material from acute and convalescent COVID-19 was sourced from the United States, Italy and Spain. The analysed material was cDNA or gDNA that came from T cells, B-cell-depleted T cells, or PBMCs.

A few counts support this clone. In the authors' workflow: Estimated nucleated cell counts came from reference gene primer amplification. Method: immunoSEQ multiplex PCR; TCRdb's copy keeps in-frame clones and lacks some. That table gives V, J and clone size, and the DNA gave D and trimming. The sample lists 95,000 to 110,000 clones, about 88% occurring once. After removal of 10 bases from V and 2 bases from J, the junction contained 10 bases not matched to a gene. Germline V gene sequence: CDR1 MDHEN, CDR2 SYDVKM. The CDR3 runs 17 residues. The specimen was peripheral blood. This sequence originates from a human donor in a cohort sampled during active COVID-19. This chain joins TRBV28 and TRBJ2-1; 14 bases align to TRBD2. This chain's CDR3 is CAIGTSGRTPPYNEQFF. The CDR3 DNA reads as TGTGCCATTGGGACTAGCGGGAGAACTCCTCCCTACAATGAGCAGTTCTTC.